A selection of T cell receptor beta chains follows, all from one sample in a study of blood T cell repertoires in COVID-19. The assay was immunoSEQ multiplex PCR, and TCRdb's table has in-frame clones only and misses some. The top ten clones hold roughly 14% of a sample with around 58,000 clones, approximately 90% of them seen once. Specimen: peripheral blood. The receptor source for this set is a human donor with active COVID-19. The donor label of this sample is uncertain. Both conserved end residues are part of each CDR3. The D gene is left open where the match is weak. A row's size may be missing; if present it is once, few, many or a size class.

TRBD1,TRBV7-2,-,TRBJ1-4,CASSTTGDEKLFF,TGTGCCAGCAGCACGACAGGGGACGAAAAACTGTTTTTT
TRBD1,TRBV5-1,once,TRBJ1-2,CASSAQPGGYGYTF,TGCGCCAGCAGCGCTCAACCAGGGGGCTATGGCTACACCTTC
TRBD1,TRBV27,-,TRBJ2-7,CASSFLGTRQGSYEQYF,TGTGCCAGCAGTTTTCTTGGTACCCGACAGGGTTCCTACGAGCAGTACTTC
-,TRBV19,-,TRBJ1-5,CASSSREGNQPQHF,TGTGCCAGTAGTAGCCGGGAAGGAAATCAGCCCCAGCATTTT
-,TRBV6-2/TRBV6-3,-,TRBJ1-5,CASSTYYSNQPQHF,TGTGCCAGCAGTACCTACTATAGCAATCAGCCCCAGCATTTT
-,TRBV12-3/TRBV12-4,-,TRBJ1-5,CASLREYNQPQHF,TGTGCCAGCCTTCGGGAGTACAATCAGCCCCAGCATTTT
TRBD1,TRBV7-8,-,TRBJ2-7,CASSDWGQGAIEQYF,TGTGCCAGCAGCGATTGGGGACAGGGGGCGATTGAGCAGTACTTC
TRBD1,TRBV7-6,-,TRBJ1-6,CASSSTTGINSPLHF,TGTGCCAGCAGCTCCACGACAGGGATTAATTCACCCCTCCACTTT
TRBD2,TRBV5-4,-,TRBJ2-3,CASSLARGGFIDTQYF,TGTGCCAGCAGCCTAGCGCGGGGGGGCTTCATAGATACGCAGTATTTT
-,TRBV25-1,-,TRBJ2-1,CASSDPGRNEQFF,TGTGCCAGCAGTGATCCGGGAAGGAATGAGCAGTTCTTC
TRBD2,TRBV24-1,-,TRBJ2-1,CATSDLGAGGVDEQFF,TGTGCCACCAGTGACCTGGGAGCGGGAGGTGTAGATGAGCAGTTCTTC
TRBD2,TRBV18,-,TRBJ2-1,CASSPPGGTAYNEQFF,TGTGCCAGCTCACCTCCCGGGGGGACTGCCTACAATGAGCAGTTCTTC
-,TRBV7-2,once,TRBJ1-1,CASSLRQATFGVNTEAFF,TGTGCCAGCAGCCTCCGACAGGCCACATTCGGCGTGAACACTGAAGCTTTCTTT
-,TRBV28,-,TRBJ1-2,CASSEGLPQHGYTF,TGTGCCAGCAGTGAGGGACTGCCCCAGCATGGCTACACCTTC
TRBD2,TRBV6-2/TRBV6-3,once,TRBJ2-1,CASSYHQGLASYNEQFF,TGTGCCAGCAGTTACCACCAGGGACTAGCCTCCTACAATGAGCAGTTCTTC
TRBD1,TRBV27,-,TRBJ1-1,CASSSQQGMMEAFF,TGTGCCAGCAGTTCACAACAGGGGATGATGGAAGCTTTCTTT
-,TRBV7-9,-,TRBJ1-2,CASSLKTHNYGYTF,TGTGCCAGCAGCCTGAAGACTCATAACTATGGCTACACCTTC
-,TRBV7-6,-,TRBJ1-1,CASSFSLNLATEAFF,TGTGCCAGCAGCTTCTCCCTCAATCTAGCCACTGAAGCTTTCTTT
-,TRBV6-5,-,TRBJ1-5,CASSPRGASNQPQHF,TGTGCCAGCAGTCCTCGCGGGGCGAGCAATCAGCCCCAGCATTTT
-,TRBV29-1,-,TRBJ2-2,CSCNGGTGELFF,TGCAGCTGCAATGGAGGCACCGGGGAGCTGTTTTTT
-,TRBV2,once,TRBJ1-1,CASSPRGGTEAFF,TGTGCCAGCAGCCCCCGGGGAGGGACTGAAGCTTTCTTT
TRBD2,TRBV3-1/TRBV3-2,-,TRBJ2-5,CASSSSSGGPQETQYF,TGTGCCAGCAGCTCTTCTAGCGGGGGGCCCCAAGAGACCCAGTACTTC
-,TRBV6-5,once,TRBJ1-1,CASSYSGAVGPTEAFF,TGTGCCAGCAGTTACTCGGGGGCGGTAGGGCCCACTGAAGCTTTCTTT
TRBD1,TRBV5-1,-,TRBJ2-7,CASSVDRVFYEQYF,TGCGCCAGCAGCGTGGACAGGGTCTTCTACGAGCAGTACTTC
TRBD1,TRBV7-2,-,TRBJ1-1,CASSLSGTGKAEAFF,TGTGCCAGCAGCTTATCAGGGACAGGAAAGGCTGAAGCTTTCTTT
-,TRBV28,-,TRBJ1-1,CASTSRAKGGTEAFF,TGTGCCAGCACTTCACGGGCCAAGGGAGGGACTGAAGCTTTCTTT
TRBD2,TRBV6-2/TRBV6-3,once,TRBJ2-1,CASSYSSGLAGGPIGDEQFF,TGTGCCAGCAGTTACTCGTCTGGACTAGCGGGGGGGCCGATTGGTGATGAGCAGTTCTTC
TRBD1,TRBV7-3,-,TRBJ1-4,CASSIADRGRLANEKLFF,TGTGCCAGCAGCATCGCGGACAGGGGGCGCTTAGCTAATGAAAAACTGTTTTTT
TRBD2,TRBV5-1,-,TRBJ2-3,CASSPGRGRDTQYF,TGCGCCAGCAGTCCGGGGAGGGGCAGAGATACGCAGTATTTT
-,TRBV5-4,few,TRBJ1-1,CASSLARANTEAFF,TGTGCCAGCAGCTTGGCCAGGGCCAACACTGAAGCTTTCTTT
-,TRBV4-1,-,TRBJ1-1,CASSHDRYSEAFF,TGCGCCAGCAGCCACGACAGGTATAGTGAAGCTTTCTTT
TRBD2,TRBV28,once,TRBJ2-5,CASSLSLGTGGLAGGRETQYF,TGTGCCAGCAGTTTATCCCTCGGGACAGGGGGACTAGCGGGAGGGCGGGAGACCCAGTACTTC
TRBD2,TRBV6-4,-,TRBJ2-2,CASSPYGLAGTGELFF,TGTGCCAGCAGCCCTTACGGACTAGCAGGCACCGGGGAGCTGTTTTTT
-,TRBV7-3,-,TRBJ2-1,CASSLVSGGHSSYNEQFF,TGTGCCAGCAGCTTAGTGTCGGGGGGCCACAGCTCCTACAATGAGCAGTTCTTC
TRBD1,TRBV5-1,-,TRBJ1-1,CASSLEGQGKRTEAFF,TGCGCCAGCAGCTTGGAAGGACAGGGAAAGAGGACTGAAGCTTTCTTT
TRBD1,TRBV30,-,TRBJ2-1,CAWSVRWDRSDNEQFF,TGTGCCTGGAGTGTACGATGGGACAGATCTGACAATGAGCAGTTCTTC
TRBD1,TRBV12-5,-,TRBJ2-5,CASGLITTGGKQETQYF,TGTGCTAGTGGTTTGATAACCACAGGGGGTAAACAAGAGACCCAGTACTTC